This T cell receptor (beta chain) was identified during a study of blood T cell repertoires in COVID-19. Overall study: Acute and convalescent COVID-19 specimens originated in the United States, Italy and Spain. PBMCs, B-cell-depleted T cells, or T cells provided the cDNA or gDNA that made up the material.

How the authors handled the data: The authors estimated nucleated cell counts from reference gene primer amplification. Only in-frame clones appear in the TCRdb table, and some are missing; sequencing was by immunoSEQ multiplex PCR. The V and J calls and the clone size are those of that table, but D and trimming were determined from the DNA. In the table there are around 100,000 clones, just over 90% of which are singletons. With V trimmed by 4 bases and J by 1 base, 3 bases remained unmatched. The CDR3 consists of 15 residues. CDR1 is SSHAT and CDR2 is FNYEAQ in the germline V gene (reference sequence).

The TCR was taken from a man aged 45 to 65 with active COVID-19. Source material: peripheral blood. This chain uses TRBV7-7 with TRBJ2-5; 10 bases are shared with TRBD2. CDR3 sequence reads: CASSSSGGGQETQYF. The DNA of the CDR3 is TGTGCCAGCAGCTCCAGCGGGGGGGGCCAAGAGACCCAGTACTTC.